These 31 T cell receptor beta chains originate from one sample sequenced in a study of cytomegalovirus exposure and HLA in healthy donors. Clones were sequenced by immunoSEQ multiplex PCR, and TCRdb holds only the in-frame ones, with some missing. This sample has approximately 150,000 clones, with 70% to 90% found just once. Material: PBMCs. Receptors were obtained from a young woman in good health and CMV-seropositive.

This clone was recorded only once. J is TRBJ2-1 and V is TRBV5-1; 8 bases are a match to TRBD1. This CDR3 spans 16 amino acids. Germline CDR1 reads SGHRS; CDR2 reads YFSETQ. Trimming at V came to 4 bases and at J to 7 bases, leaving 13 bases not matched to a gene. The CDR3 loop reads CASSPADGQGSNEQFF. The CDR3 DNA is TGCGCCAGCAGCCCAGCTGATGGACAGGGATCAAATGAGCAGTTCTTC. Combining the CDR3 with reference TRBV5-1 and TRBJ2-1 gives the whole variable domain KAGVTQTPRYLIKTRGQQVTLSCSPISGHRSVSWYQQTPGQGLQFLFEYFSETQRNKGNFPGRFSGRQFSNSRSEMNVSTLELGDSALYLCASSPADGQGSNEQFFGPGTRLTVL.

The sample holds one count of this clone. The genes are TRBV6-4 and TRBJ1-2; TRBD1 matches 9 bases. This CDR3 is 15 amino acids long. Germline loops: CDR1 MRHNA, CDR2 SNTAGT. The junction had 4 bases not matched to a gene; V was cut back by 2 bases and J by 3 bases. CDR3 coding DNA: TGTGCCAGCAGTGACCGGACAGGGGATTACTATGGCTACACCTTC. Protein product: CASSDRTGDYYGYTF.

The chain links TRBV2 to TRBJ2-7, with D hard to call. CDR1 is SNHLY and CDR2 is FYNNEI in the germline V gene. V gave up 2 bases and J gave up 0 bases, with 11 bases separating them. The CDR3 is 15 amino acids. The CDR3 reads CASSESLTYSYEQYF. The CDR3, as DNA: TGTGCCAGCAGTGAAAGTTTAACTTACTCCTACGAGCAGTACTTC.

V is TRBV29-1 and J is TRBJ2-7; TRBD2 matches 7 bases. The CDR3 covers 14 residues. From germline, CDR1 is SQVTM and CDR2 ANQGSEA. V was pared by 3 bases and J by 0 bases, with 5 bases of the junction left unmatched. The CDR3 nucleotides are TGCAGCGTTGAGGGGACTACGAGCTCCTACGAGCAGTACTTC. Translating gives CSVEGTTSSYEQYF.

In this sample, this clone turned up a few times. The chain joins TRBV7-8 to TRBJ2-7; 7 nucleotides align to TRBD1. CDR1 and CDR2 (germline): SGHVS, FQNEAQ. The V and J ends lost 6 bases and 6 bases, in that order; junction bases with no gene match: 8. CDR3 size: 13 residues. The chain's CDR3 is CASRRYTGVEQYF. The CDR3 region has the DNA TGTGCCAGCAGACGGTATACAGGGGTCGAGCAGTACTTC.

V and J are TRBV5-1 and TRBJ2-3, with 7 positions matching TRBD2. Germline V gene data show CDR1 as SGHRS and CDR2 as YFSETQ. This CDR3 contains 13 residues. Trimming took 3 bases from V and 5 from J; bases not matched to a gene: 3. CDR3 region: CASSWGGRDTQYF. The CDR3 DNA reads as TGCGCCAGCAGCTGGGGCGGGAGAGATACGCAGTATTTT.

The V call is TRBV28, the J call TRBJ2-1; 8 bases fit TRBD2. CDR1 MDHEN and CDR2 SYDVKM come from the germline V gene. This CDR3 is built from 16 residues. The junction had 9 bases not matched to a gene; V was cut back by 4 bases and J by 4 bases. CDR3 residues: CASSSLAGSSYNEQFF. The CDR3 region has the DNA TGTGCCAGCAGTTCTTTAGCGGGAAGCTCTTACAATGAGCAGTTCTTC.

The chain has TRBV11-2 and TRBJ1-2; D gene ambiguous. Germline V gene data show CDR1 as SGHAT and CDR2 as FQNNGV. This CDR3 contains 14 residues. V was clipped by 1 base and J by 4 bases, with 10 bases between them. Written as DNA, the CDR3 is TGTGCCAGCAGCTTAGGGCTGAACCCCTATGGCTACACCTTC. Translated: CASSLGLNPYGYTF.

The J gene is TRBJ1-3, the V gene TRBV5-1; 7 bases line up with TRBD1. Germline V gene lookup returns CDR1 SGHRS and CDR2 YFSETQ. Unmatched junction bases numbered 7, after V lost 4 bases and J lost 0 bases. This CDR3 region has 16 residues. CDR3 sequence reads: CASSVEYRGSGNTIYF. In DNA form, the CDR3 reads TGCGCCAGCAGCGTGGAGTACAGGGGCTCTGGAAACACCATATATTTT.

The CDR3 reads CASSVGAGGPLETQYF. The CDR3 nucleotides read TGTGCCAGCAGCGTAGGCGCGGGAGGGCCTTTGGAGACCCAGTACTTC. The chain uses TRBV9 and TRBJ2-5; 9 bases align to TRBD2. After removal of 0 bases from V and 5 bases from J, the junction contained 8 bases not matched to a gene. The germline V gene encodes CDR1 SGDLS and CDR2 YYNGEE. The CDR3 runs 16 residues.

V is TRBV30 and J is TRBJ1-2; D possibly corresponds to TRBD1 (6 bases). Between the trimmed V and J ends, which lost 2 bases and 3 bases, there was a span of 19 bases. Germline V gives CDR1 GTSNPN, CDR2 SVGIG (reference sequence). The CDR3 loop spans 16 amino acids. Here the CDR3 reads CAWSRRRTGGHYGYTF. CDR3 nucleotides: TGTGCCTGGAGTCGGCGACGTACGGGGGGCCACTATGGCTACACCTTC.

The chain has TRBV29-1 and TRBJ2-7, with 10 bases aligning to TRBD1. CDR3 length: 16 residues. Trimming took 7 bases from V and 2 from J; bases not matched to a gene: 14. The germline CDR1 and CDR2 sequences are SQVTM and ANQGSEA. The CDR3 sequence: CSAIDDRGQPPYEQYF. The DNA for the CDR3 is TGCAGCGCCATCGACGACAGGGGGCAACCCCCCTACGAGCAGTACTTC.

This chain connects TRBV12-5 to TRBJ2-2; 7 nucleotides align to TRBD1. Germline trimming cut 6 bases from V and 5 bases from J; bases unmatched to any gene: 6. Per the germline V gene, CDR1 is LGHNT and CDR2 is FRNRAP. This CDR3 comprises 14 residues. CDR3 nucleotides: TGTGCTAGTGGGAGACAGGGTGGGACCGGGGAGCTGTTTTTT. Protein: CASGRQGGTGELFF.

The genes are TRBV6-5 and TRBJ2-3; 8 nucleotides agree with TRBD1. Trimming removed 0 bases from V and 0 bases from J; junction bases left unmatched: 2. The CDR3 runs 16 residues. Germline V lookup: CDR1 MNHEY, CDR2 SVGAGI. CDR3 coding DNA: TGTGCCAGCAGTTACTCTCAGGGGGCGAGCACAGATACGCAGTATTTT. Its protein product is CASSYSQGASTDTQYF.

This clone was counted a single time. The chain is built from TRBV9 and TRBJ1-2, with D perhaps matching TRBD1 (6 bases). The CDR3 loop spans 13 amino acids. The germline V and J ends were trimmed by 0 bases and 8 bases, with 11 bases remaining between them. The germline gives CDR1 SGDLS, CDR2 YYNGEE. The CDR3 DNA reads TGTGCCAGCAGCGTAGCACAGGGTAACGGCTACACCTTC. The encoded protein is CASSVAQGNGYTF.

The chain combines TRBV2 with TRBJ2-7; perhaps TRBD2 as D (5 bases). In germline, CDR1 is SNHLY, CDR2 FYNNEI. The CDR3 runs to 12 residues. V lost 10 bases and J lost 2, with 12 bases in between. CDR3 loop: CAILVGAYEQYF. The DNA of the CDR3 is TGTGCCATACTAGTCGGCGCCTACGAGCAGTACTTC.

The chain recombines TRBV4-1 with TRBJ2-7, with 9 bases fitting TRBD1. Losses at the gene ends were 0 bases for V and 2 bases for J; bases not matched to a gene: 8. CDR1 and CDR2 from the germline V gene are MGHRA and YSYEKL. The CDR3 totals 17 residues. CDR3: CASSQDGGRQGAYEQYF. CDR3 in DNA: TGCGCCAGCAGCCAAGATGGTGGGAGACAGGGGGCCTACGAGCAGTACTTC.

V gene TRBV30 combines with J gene TRBJ1-1; the match to TRBD1 covers 8 bases. CDR3 length: 15 residues. J gave up 3 bases and V 1 base, and 7 bases lay outside the gene matches. Germline V lookup: CDR1 GTSNPN, CDR2 SVGIG (reference sequence). The CDR3 DNA is TGTGCCTGGAGTGCGACCGGGACAGGACACACTGAAGCTTTCTTT. Translated: CAWSATGTGHTEAFF.

This chain links TRBV30 with TRBJ2-1; TRBD2 might be the D (6 bases). The CDR3 sequence is 17 residues long. Trimming stripped 0 bases from V and 0 bases from J, with 15 bases between. CDR1 GTSNPN and CDR2 SVGIG come from the germline V gene (reference sequence). In DNA form, the CDR3 reads TGTGCCTGGAGTGTACGGAGGGCGACGAGCTCCTACAATGAGCAGTTCTTC. The encoded protein is CAWSVRRATSSYNEQFF. Drawing the rest from reference TRBV30 and TRBJ2-1, the complete variable domain is SQTIHQWPATLVQPVGSPLSLECTVEGTSNPNLYWYRQAAGRGLQLLFYSVGIGQISSEVPQNLSASRPQDRQFILSSKKLLLSDSGFYLCAWSVRRATSSYNEQFFGPGTRLTVL.

This rearrangement joins TRBV27 to TRBJ2-3; tentative D call: TRBD2 (6 bases). CDR3 length: 13 amino acids. Germline V gives CDR1 MNHEY, CDR2 SMNVEV (reference sequence). V was shortened by 2 bases and J by 4 bases, with 7 bases between the two germline ends. The CDR3: CASSLGGSDTQYF. The CDR3 DNA sequence: TGTGCCAGCAGTTTAGGGGGGTCAGATACGCAGTATTTT.

The rearrangement joins TRBV30 to TRBJ2-4, with 10 positions matching TRBD2. The CDR3 covers 17 residues. The germline V gene encodes CDR1 GTSNPN and CDR2 SVGIG (reference sequence). Germline trimming cut 1 base from V and 0 bases from J; bases unmatched to any gene: 6. CDR3 in amino acids: CAWSERLAGLAKNIQYF. The DNA for the CDR3 is TGTGCCTGGAGTGAAAGACTAGCGGGCTTAGCCAAAAACATTCAGTACTTC.

The chain links TRBV5-1 to TRBJ2-3; 7 nucleotides match TRBD2. After removal of 6 bases from V and 0 bases from J, the junction contained 7 bases not matched to a gene. This CDR3 contains 15 residues. Germline V gene lookup returns CDR1 SGHRS and CDR2 YFSETQ. The CDR3 nucleotides are TGCGCCAGCAACCAAGCGGGGACTAGCACAGATACGCAGTATTTT. As protein: CASNQAGTSTDTQYF.

This chain uses TRBV5-1 with TRBJ1-1, with unresolved D. Trimming took off 4 bases at V and 1 base at J, with 14 bases between the two ends. Germline values: CDR1 SGHRS, CDR2 YFSETQ. The CDR3 loop spans 15 amino acids. The CDR3 DNA is TGCGCCAGCAGCCCGGGAGACACCTGGAACACTGAAGCTTTCTTT. Amino acids: CASSPGDTWNTEAFF.

This clone was recorded only once. V usage is TRBV4-1 and J usage is TRBJ1-1; 8 bases align to TRBD1. The J segment lost 1 base and the V segment lost 4 bases, leaving 5 bases of the junction unmatched. The CDR3 is 15 residues long. Germline V gene data show CDR1 as MGHRA and CDR2 as YSYEKL. The CDR3 nucleotides are TGCGCCAGCAGCCGAGGACAGGGACCGAACACTGAAGCTTTCTTT. This translates into CASSRGQGPNTEAFF.

The rearrangement joins TRBV5-1 to TRBJ2-7; 7 nucleotides align to TRBD1. The junction had 3 bases not matched to a gene; V was cut back by 0 bases and J by 0 bases. The CDR3 covers 15 residues. CDR1 is SGHRS and CDR2 is YFSETQ in the germline V gene. The CDR3 nucleotides read TGCGCCAGCAGCTTGGTGGGACAGTTCTCCTACGAGCAGTACTTC. This encodes CASSLVGQFSYEQYF.

V gene TRBV9 combines with J gene TRBJ2-1, with a possible D match to TRBD2 (5 bases). The germline CDR1 and CDR2 sequences are SGDLS and YYNGEE. V dropped 3 bases and J dropped 6 bases, with 13 bases sitting between them. The CDR3 loop spans 14 amino acids. Here the CDR3 DNA reads TGTGCCAGCAGCGCACTAGTACTAGGCAATGAGCAGTTCTTC. Translating it yields CASSALVLGNEQFF.

The V gene is TRBV7-8, the J gene TRBJ2-5; D unclear. Germline CDR1 and CDR2: SGHVS and FQNEAQ. The CDR3 is 13 amino acids. Trimming left V 6 bases short and J 2 bases short, with 10 bases between. The CDR3, as DNA: TGTGCCAGCAGTCTGGCCATGCAAGAGACCCAGTACTTC. It encodes CASSLAMQETQYF. The full variable domain, with the rest looked up from reference TRBV7-8 and TRBJ2-5, is GAGVSQSPRYKVAKRGQDVALRCDPISGHVSLFWYQQALGQGPEFLTYFQNEAQLDKSGLPSDRFFAERPEGSVSTLKIQRTQQEDSAVYLCASSLAMQETQYFGPGTRLLVL.

CDR3 sequence reads: CASSLPGQGNLEQYF. The DNA for the CDR3 is TGTGCCAGCAGTCTGCCGGGACAGGGGAACCTTGAGCAGTACTTC. The chain couples TRBV6-6 to TRBJ2-7; 10 bases match TRBD1. V trimming: 5 bases; J trimming: 7 bases; junction bases outside the gene matches: 11. The CDR3 covers 15 residues. The V gene's germline CDR1 is MNHNY and CDR2 SVGAGI (reference sequence).

V usage is TRBV9 and J usage is TRBJ2-3; TRBD2 matches at 10 bases. Germline V gives CDR1 SGDLS, CDR2 YYNGEE. V gave up 1 base and J gave up 2 bases; unmatched junction bases: 4. The CDR3 extends over 16 amino acids. The CDR3 coding sequence is TGTGCCAGCAGCGTACCCCTAGCGGGAGCCACAGATACGCAGTATTTT. Translation: CASSVPLAGATDTQYF.

The chain uses TRBV6-1 and TRBJ2-5; 7 bases fit TRBD2. The CDR3 has 15 residues. V dropped 2 bases and J dropped 5; count of bases not matched to a gene: 8. The V gene's germline CDR1 is MNHNS and CDR2 SASEGT. The CDR3 is CASSESGGSAETQYF. The CDR3, as DNA: TGTGCCAGCAGTGAATCAGGCGGGAGTGCGGAGACCCAGTACTTC.

This rearrangement joins TRBV5-1 to TRBJ2-7; 7 positions agree with TRBD2. J was trimmed by 3 bases and V by 0 bases; bases with no gene match: 6. CDR1 SGHRS and CDR2 YFSETQ come from the germline V gene. There are 15 residues in the CDR3. DNA for the CDR3: TGCGCCAGCAGCTTGGAATTCGGGAGGCTCTACGAGCAGTACTTC. Translation: CASSLEFGRLYEQYF.